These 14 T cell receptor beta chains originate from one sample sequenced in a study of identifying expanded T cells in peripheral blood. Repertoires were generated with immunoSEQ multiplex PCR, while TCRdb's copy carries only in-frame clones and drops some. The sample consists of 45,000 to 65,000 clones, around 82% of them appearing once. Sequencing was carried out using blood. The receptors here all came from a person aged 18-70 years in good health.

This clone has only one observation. CDR3 nucleotides: TGTGCCAGCAGCCGGACGGAGACTAACTATGGCTACACCTTC. It is translated as CASSRTETNYGYTF. The rearrangement uses TRBV5-5 and TRBJ1-2; D remains unclear. The CDR3 runs to 14 residues. Trimming removed 4 bases at V and 0 bases at J, with 10 bases between. Germline V gene sequence: CDR1 SGHKS, CDR2 YYEKEE (reference sequence).

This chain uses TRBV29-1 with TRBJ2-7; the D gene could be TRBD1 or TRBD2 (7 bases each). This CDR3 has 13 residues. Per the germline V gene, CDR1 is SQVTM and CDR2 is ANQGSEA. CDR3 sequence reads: CSSREGASGEQYF. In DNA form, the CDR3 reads TGCAGTTCCAGGGAGGGGGCTTCTGGTGAGCAGTACTTC.

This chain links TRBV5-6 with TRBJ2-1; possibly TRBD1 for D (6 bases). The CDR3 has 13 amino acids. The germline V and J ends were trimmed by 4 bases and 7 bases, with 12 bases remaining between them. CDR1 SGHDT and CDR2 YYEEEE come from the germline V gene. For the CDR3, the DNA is TGTGCCAGCAGCAACAGGGAATGGAATGAGCAGTTCTTC. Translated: CASSNREWNEQFF.

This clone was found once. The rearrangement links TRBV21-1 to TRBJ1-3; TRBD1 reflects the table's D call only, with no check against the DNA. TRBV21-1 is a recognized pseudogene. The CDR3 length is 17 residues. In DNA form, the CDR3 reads TGTGCCAGCAGCAAAGAGGGGACAGCGGACTGGGGAAACACCATATATTTT. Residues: CASSKEGTADWGNTIYF.

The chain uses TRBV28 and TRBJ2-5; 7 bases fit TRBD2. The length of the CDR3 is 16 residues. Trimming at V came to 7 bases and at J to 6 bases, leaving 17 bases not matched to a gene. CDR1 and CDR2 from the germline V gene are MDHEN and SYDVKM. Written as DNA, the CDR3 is TGTGCCAGCACCACACCCAACGTCCGGGGGGAAAAGACCCAGTACTTC. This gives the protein CASTTPNVRGEKTQYF.

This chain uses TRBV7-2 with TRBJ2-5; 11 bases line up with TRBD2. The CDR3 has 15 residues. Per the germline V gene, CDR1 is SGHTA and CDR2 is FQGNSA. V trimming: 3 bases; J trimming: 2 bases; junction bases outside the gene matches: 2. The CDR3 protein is CASSFLAGGQETQYF. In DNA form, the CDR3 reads TGTGCCAGCAGCTTTCTAGCGGGGGGACAAGAGACCCAGTACTTC.

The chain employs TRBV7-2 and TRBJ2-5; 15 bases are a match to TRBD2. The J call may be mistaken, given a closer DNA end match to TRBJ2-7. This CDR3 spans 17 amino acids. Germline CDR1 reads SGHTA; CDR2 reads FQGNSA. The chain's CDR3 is CASSLRGLAGGPYEQYF. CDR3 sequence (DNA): TGTGCCAGCAGCTTAAGGGGACTAGCGGGGGGACCCTACGAGCAGTACTTC.

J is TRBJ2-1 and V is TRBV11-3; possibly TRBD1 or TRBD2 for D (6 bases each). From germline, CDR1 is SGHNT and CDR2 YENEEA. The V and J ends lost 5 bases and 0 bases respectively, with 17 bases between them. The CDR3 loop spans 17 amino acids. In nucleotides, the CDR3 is TGTGCCAGCAGCCCAGGGCGGCGGGACATCTCCTACAATGAGCAGTTCTTC. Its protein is CASSPGRRDISYNEQFF.

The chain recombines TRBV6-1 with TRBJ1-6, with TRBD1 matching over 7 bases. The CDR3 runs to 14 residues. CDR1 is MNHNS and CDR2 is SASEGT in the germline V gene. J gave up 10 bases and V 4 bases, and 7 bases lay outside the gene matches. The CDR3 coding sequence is TGTGCCAGCAGTGGTCGGGACAGCCAATCACCCCTCCACTTT. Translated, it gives CASSGRDSQSPLHF.

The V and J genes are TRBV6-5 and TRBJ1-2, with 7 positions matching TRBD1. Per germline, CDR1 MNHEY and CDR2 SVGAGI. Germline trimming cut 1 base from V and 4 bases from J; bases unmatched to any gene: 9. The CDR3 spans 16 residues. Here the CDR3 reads CASSYLRTGGSYGYTF. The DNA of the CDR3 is TGTGCCAGCAGTTACTTAAGGACAGGAGGGTCCTATGGCTACACCTTC.

The CDR3 sequence: CASERTSGSYEQFF. CDR3 DNA sequence: TGTGCCAGCGAGAGGACTAGCGGGAGCTATGAGCAGTTCTTC. V is TRBV6-1 and J is TRBJ2-1, with 13 bases matching TRBD2. Trimming at V came to 8 bases and at J to 8 bases, leaving 6 bases not matched to a gene. The CDR3 covers 14 residues. Germline lookup yields CDR1 MNHNS and CDR2 SASEGT.

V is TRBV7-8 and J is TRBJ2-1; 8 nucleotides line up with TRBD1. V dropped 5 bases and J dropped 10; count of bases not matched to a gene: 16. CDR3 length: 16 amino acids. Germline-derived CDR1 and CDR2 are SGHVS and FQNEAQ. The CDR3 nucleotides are TGTGCCAGCAGCCCATCAATCCCGGGACAGGAGACGGAGCAGTTCTTC. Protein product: CASSPSIPGQETEQFF.

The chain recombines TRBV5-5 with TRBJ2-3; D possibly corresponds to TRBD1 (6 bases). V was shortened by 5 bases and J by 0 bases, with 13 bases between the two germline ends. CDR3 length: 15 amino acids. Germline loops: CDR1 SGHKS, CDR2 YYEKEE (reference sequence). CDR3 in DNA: TGTGCCAGCAGTTTACAGGGCCCTAGCACAGATACGCAGTATTTT. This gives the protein CASSLQGPSTDTQYF. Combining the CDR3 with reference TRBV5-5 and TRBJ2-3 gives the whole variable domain DAGVTQSPTHLIKTRGQQVTLRCSPISGHKSVSWYQQVLGQGPQFIFQYYEKEERGRGNFPDRFSARQFPNYSSELNVNALLLGDSALYLCASSLQGPSTDTQYFGPGTRLTVL.

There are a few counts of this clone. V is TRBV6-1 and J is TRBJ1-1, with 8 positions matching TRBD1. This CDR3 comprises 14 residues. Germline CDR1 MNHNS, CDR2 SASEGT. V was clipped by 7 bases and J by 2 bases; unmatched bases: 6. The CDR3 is CASIRDRGNTEAFF. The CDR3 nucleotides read TGTGCCAGCATTAGAGACAGGGGAAACACTGAAGCTTTCTTT.